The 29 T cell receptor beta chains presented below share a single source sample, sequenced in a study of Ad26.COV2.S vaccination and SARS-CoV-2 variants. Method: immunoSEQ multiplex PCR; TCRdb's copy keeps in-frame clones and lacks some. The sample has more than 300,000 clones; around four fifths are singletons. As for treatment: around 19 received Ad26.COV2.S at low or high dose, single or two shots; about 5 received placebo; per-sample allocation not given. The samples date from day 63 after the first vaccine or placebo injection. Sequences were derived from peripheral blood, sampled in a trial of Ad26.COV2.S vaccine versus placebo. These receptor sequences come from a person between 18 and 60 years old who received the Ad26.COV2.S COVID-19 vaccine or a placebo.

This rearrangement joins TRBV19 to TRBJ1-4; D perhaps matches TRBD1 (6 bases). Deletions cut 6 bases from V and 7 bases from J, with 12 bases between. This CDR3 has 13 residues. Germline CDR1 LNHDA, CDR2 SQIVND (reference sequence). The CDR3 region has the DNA TGTGCCAGTAGCACCGAGACAGGTGAAAAACTGTTTTTT. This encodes CASSTETGEKLFF.

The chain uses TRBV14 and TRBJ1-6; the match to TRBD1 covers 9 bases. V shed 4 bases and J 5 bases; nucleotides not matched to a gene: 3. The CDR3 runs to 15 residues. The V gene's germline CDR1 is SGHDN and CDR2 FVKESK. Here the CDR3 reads CASSRDRANNSPLHF. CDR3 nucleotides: TGTGCCAGCAGCCGGGACAGGGCGAATAATTCACCCCTCCACTTT.

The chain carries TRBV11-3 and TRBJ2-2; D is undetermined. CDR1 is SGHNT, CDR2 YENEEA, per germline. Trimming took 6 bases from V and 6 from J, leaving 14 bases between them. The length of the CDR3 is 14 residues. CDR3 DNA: TGTGCCAGCAGTTCCATTACTTCACCCGGGGAGCTGTTTTTT. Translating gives CASSSITSPGELFF.

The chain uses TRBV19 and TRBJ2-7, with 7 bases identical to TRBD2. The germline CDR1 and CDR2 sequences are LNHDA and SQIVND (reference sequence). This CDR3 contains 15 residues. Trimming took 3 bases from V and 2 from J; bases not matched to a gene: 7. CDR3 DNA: TGTGCCAGTAGTATGGTCGGGACTACAGCCTACGAGCAGTACTTC. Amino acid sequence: CASSMVGTTAYEQYF.

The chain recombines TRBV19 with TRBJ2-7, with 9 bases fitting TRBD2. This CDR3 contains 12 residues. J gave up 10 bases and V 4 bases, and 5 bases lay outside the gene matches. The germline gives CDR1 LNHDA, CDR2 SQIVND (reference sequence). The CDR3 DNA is TGTGCCAGTAGTAGCGGGACTAGCTTACAGTACTTC. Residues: CASSSGTSLQYF.

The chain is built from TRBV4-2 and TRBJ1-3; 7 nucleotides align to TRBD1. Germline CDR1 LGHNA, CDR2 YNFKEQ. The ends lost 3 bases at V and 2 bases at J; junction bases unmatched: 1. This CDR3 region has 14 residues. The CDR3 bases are TGTGCCAGCAGCCAGGGGACAGCTGGAAACACCATATATTTT. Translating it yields CASSQGTAGNTIYF.

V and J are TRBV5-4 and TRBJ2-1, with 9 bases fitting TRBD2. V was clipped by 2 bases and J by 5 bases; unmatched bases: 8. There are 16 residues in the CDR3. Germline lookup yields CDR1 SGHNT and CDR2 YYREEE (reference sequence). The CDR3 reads CASSLPGSGGDNEQFF. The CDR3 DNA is TGTGCCAGCAGCTTACCAGGTAGCGGGGGTGACAATGAGCAGTTCTTC.

The DNA for the CDR3 is TGTGCCAGCAGCCCAGGACGGATGAACACTGAAGCTTTCTTT. It specifies CASSPGRMNTEAFF. The chain couples TRBV11-3 to TRBJ1-1; no reliable D call. This CDR3 region has 14 residues. V lost 5 bases and J lost 0, with 10 bases in between. Germline V gene lookup returns CDR1 SGHNT and CDR2 YENEEA.

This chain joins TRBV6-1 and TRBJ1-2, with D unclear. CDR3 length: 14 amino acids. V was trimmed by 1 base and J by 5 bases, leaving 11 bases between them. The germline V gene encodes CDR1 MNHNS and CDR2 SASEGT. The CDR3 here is CASSEGGRGYGYTF. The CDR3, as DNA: TGTGCCAGCAGTGAAGGAGGGCGAGGGTATGGCTACACCTTC.

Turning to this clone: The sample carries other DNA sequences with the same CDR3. The CDR3 nucleotides read TGTGCCAGCAGCCCTGGGACAGCCGGAAACACCATATATTTT. It codes for CASSPGTAGNTIYF. V usage is TRBV9 and J usage is TRBJ1-3; 7 bases are a match to TRBD1. The CDR3 totals 14 residues. V lost 4 bases, J lost 4 bases, and 5 bases stayed unmatched. The V gene's germline CDR1 is SGDLS and CDR2 YYNGEE.

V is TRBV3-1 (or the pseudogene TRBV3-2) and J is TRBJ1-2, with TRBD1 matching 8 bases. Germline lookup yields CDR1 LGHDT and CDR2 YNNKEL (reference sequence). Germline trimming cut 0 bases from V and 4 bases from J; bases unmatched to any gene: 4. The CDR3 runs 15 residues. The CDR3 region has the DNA TGTGCCAGCAGCCAAGAACAGGGGGGCGTCTATGGCTACACCTTC. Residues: CASSQEQGGVYGYTF.

The CDR3 region is CASSEVLTSYGYTF. As DNA, the CDR3 is TGTGCCAGCAGTGAGGTCCTTACCAGCTATGGCTACACCTTC. The chain has TRBV6-1 and TRBJ1-2, with D unresolved. The V end lost 3 bases, the J end lost 4 bases, and 12 bases lay between the germline ends. The CDR3 consists of 14 residues. Germline V gene lookup returns CDR1 MNHNS and CDR2 SASEGT.

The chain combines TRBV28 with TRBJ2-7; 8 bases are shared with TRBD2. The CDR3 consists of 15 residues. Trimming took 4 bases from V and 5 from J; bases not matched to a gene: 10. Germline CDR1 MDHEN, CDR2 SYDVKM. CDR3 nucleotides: TGTGCCAGCAGTTCCTCGGGAGGGGGAAACGACGAGCAGTACTTC. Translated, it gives CASSSSGGGNDEQYF.

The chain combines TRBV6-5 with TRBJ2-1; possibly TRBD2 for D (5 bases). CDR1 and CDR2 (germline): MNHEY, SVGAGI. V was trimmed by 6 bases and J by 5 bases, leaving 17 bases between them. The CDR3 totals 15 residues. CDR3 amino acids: CASRRAVLGHNEQFF. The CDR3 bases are TGTGCCAGCAGAAGAGCGGTCCTTGGGCACAATGAGCAGTTCTTC.

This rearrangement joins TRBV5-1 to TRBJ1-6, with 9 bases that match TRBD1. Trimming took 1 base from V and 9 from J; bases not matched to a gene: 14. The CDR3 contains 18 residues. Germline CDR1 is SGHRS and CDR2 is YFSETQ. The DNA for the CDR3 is TGCGCCAGCAGCTTGTTGGGACAGGGAGGCTTCGGTACTTCACCCCTCCACTTT. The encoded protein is CASSLLGQGGFGTSPLHF.

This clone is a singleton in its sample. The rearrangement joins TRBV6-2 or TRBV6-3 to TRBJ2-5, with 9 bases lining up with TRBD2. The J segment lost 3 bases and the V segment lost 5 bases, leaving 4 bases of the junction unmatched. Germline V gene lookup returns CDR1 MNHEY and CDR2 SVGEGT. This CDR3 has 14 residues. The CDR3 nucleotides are TGTGCCAGCAGTCGCGGGGGGGCCGAAGAGACCCAGTACTTC. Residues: CASSRGGAEETQYF.

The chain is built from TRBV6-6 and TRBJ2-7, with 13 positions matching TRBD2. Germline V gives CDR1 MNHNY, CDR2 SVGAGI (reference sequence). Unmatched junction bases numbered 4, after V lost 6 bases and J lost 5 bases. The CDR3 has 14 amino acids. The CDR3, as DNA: TGTGCCAGCAGGACTAGCGGGGGGAGTCACGAGCAGTACTTC. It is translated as CASRTSGGSHEQYF.

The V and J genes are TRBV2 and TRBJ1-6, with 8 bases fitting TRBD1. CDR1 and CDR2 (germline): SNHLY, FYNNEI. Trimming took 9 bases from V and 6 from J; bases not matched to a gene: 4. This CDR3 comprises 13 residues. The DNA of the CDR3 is TGTGCCAGTATCGGACAGGGTAATTCACCCCTCCACTTT. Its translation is CASIGQGNSPLHF. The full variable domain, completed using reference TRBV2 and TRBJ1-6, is EPEVTQTPSHQVTQMGQEVILRCVPISNHLYFYWYRQILGQKVEFLVSFYNNEISEKSEIFDDQFSVERPDGSNFTLKIRSTKLEDSAMYFCASIGQGNSPLHFGNGTRLTVT.

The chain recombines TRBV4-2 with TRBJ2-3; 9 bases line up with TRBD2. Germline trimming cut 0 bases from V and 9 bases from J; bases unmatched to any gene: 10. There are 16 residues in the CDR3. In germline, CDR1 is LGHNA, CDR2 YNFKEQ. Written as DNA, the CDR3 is TGTGCCAGCAGCCAAGATTATGGCGGGGGGGCCCGGACGCAGTATTTT. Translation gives CASSQDYGGGARTQYF.

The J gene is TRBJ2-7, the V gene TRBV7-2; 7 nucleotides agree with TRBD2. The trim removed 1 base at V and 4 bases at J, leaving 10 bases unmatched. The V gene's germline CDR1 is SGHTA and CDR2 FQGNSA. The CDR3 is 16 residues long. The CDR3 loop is CASSLGASGVLYEQYF. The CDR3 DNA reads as TGTGCCAGCAGCTTAGGGGCTAGCGGAGTATTATACGAGCAGTACTTC.

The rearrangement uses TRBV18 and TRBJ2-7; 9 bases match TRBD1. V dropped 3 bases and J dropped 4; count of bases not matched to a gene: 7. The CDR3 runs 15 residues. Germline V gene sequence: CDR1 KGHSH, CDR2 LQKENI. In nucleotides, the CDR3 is TGTGCCAGCTCACCGGACAGGGGCCCCAATTACGAGCAGTACTTC. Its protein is CASSPDRGPNYEQYF.

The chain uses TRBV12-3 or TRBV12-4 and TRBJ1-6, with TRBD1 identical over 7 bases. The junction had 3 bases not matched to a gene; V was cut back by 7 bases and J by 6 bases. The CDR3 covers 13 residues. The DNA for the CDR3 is TGTGCCAGCACAAACAGGGGTAATTCACCCCTCCACTTT. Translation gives CASTNRGNSPLHF.

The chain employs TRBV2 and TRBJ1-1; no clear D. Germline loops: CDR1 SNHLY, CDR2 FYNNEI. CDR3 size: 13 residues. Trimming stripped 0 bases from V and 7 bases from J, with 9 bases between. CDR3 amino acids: CASSEALHGEAFF. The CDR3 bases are TGTGCCAGCAGTGAAGCGCTTCACGGTGAAGCTTTCTTT. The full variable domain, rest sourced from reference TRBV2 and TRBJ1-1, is EPEVTQTPSHQVTQMGQEVILRCVPISNHLYFYWYRQILGQKVEFLVSFYNNEISEKSEIFDDQFSVERPDGSNFTLKIRSTKLEDSAMYFCASSEALHGEAFFGQGTRLTVV.

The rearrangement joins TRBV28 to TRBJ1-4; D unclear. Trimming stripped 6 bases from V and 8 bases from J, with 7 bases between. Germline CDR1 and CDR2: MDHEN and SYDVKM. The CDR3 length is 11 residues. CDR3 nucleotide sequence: TGTGCCAGCAGCCGAAGGGAAAAACTGTTTTTT. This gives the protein CASSRREKLFF.

The CDR3, as DNA: TGTGCCAGCAGTTCAACATCATCCACCTACGAGCAGTACTTC. Its protein is CASSSTSSTYEQYF. The chain joins TRBV28 to TRBJ2-7; D is undetermined. V gave up 4 bases and J gave up 2 bases, with 12 bases separating them. Germline V gene sequence: CDR1 MDHEN, CDR2 SYDVKM. This CDR3 region has 14 residues. Full variable domain (missing parts from reference TRBV28 and TRBJ2-7): DVKVTQSSRYLVKRTGEKVFLECVQDMDHENMFWYRQDPGLGLRLIYFSYDVKMKEKGDIPEGYSVSREKKERFSLILESASTNQTSMYLCASSSTSSTYEQYFGPGTRLTVT.

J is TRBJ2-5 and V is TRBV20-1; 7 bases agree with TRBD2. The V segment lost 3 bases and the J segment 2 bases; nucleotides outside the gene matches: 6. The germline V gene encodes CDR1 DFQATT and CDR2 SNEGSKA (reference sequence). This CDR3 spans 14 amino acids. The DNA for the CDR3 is TGCAGTGCTAGTAGTAAGCGGGGTCAAGAGACCCAGTACTTC. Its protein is CSASSKRGQETQYF.

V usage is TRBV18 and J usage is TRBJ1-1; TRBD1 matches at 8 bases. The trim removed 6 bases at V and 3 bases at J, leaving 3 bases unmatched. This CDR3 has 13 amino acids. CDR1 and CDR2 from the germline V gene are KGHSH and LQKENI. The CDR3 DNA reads TGTGCCAGCTCCCCGGACAGGGACACTGAAGCTTTCTTT. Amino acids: CASSPDRDTEAFF.

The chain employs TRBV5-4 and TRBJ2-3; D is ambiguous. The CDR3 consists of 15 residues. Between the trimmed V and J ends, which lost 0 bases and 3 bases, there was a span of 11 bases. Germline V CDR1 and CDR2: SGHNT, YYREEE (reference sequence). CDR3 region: CASSLEAQWTDTQYF. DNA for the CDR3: TGTGCCAGCAGCTTGGAGGCTCAATGGACAGATACGCAGTATTTT. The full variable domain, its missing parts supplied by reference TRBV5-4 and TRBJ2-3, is ETGVTQSPTHLIKTRGQQVTLRCSSQSGHNTVSWYQQALGQGPQFIFQYYREEENGRGNFPPRFSGLQFPNYSSELNVNALELDDSALYLCASSLEAQWTDTQYFGPGTRLTVL.

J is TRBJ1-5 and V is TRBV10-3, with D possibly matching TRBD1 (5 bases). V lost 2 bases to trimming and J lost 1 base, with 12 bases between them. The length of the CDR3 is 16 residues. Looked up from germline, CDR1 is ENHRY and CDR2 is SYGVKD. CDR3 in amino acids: CAISEQSGRSNQPQHF. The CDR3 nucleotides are TGTGCCATCAGTGAGCAGTCAGGGAGGAGCAATCAGCCCCAGCATTTT.